This entry lists 8 T cell receptor beta chains sequenced from one sample in a study of blood T cell repertoires in COVID-19 (dated by TCRdb to the early 2020s). Library preparation was by the immunoSEQ multiplex PCR assay. In TCRdb, the immuneACCESS table is reduced to in-frame sequences with V and J assigned. These tables do not hold every clone; where another copy was compared, an unresolved V gene accounts for under half, and the others remain unexplained. This sample is represented by roughly 100,000 clones; roughly nine tenths of them were singletons. The ten top clones hold over 15% of the sample. The sequenced sample was peripheral blood. The source is an elderly woman in a cohort sampled during active COVID-19.

The CDR3 DNA sequence: TGCGCCAGCAGCTTGGGGGGCGGCACAGATACGCAGTATTTT. The encoded protein is CASSLGGGTDTQYF. The J gene is TRBJ2-3, the V gene TRBV5-1; a weak D match, TRBD1 (5 bases). V gave up 0 bases and J gave up 1 base, with 6 bases separating them. This CDR3 comprises 14 residues. CDR1 is SGHRS and CDR2 is YFSETQ in the germline V gene.

V usage is TRBV4-1 and J usage is TRBJ1-5; 10 bases map to TRBD1. The V gene end was trimmed by 0 bases and the J gene end by 9 bases; junction bases not matched to a gene: 5. This CDR3 contains 15 residues. The germline CDR1 and CDR2 sequences are MGHRA and YSYEKL. The CDR3 coding sequence is TGCGCCAGCAGCCAAGATTCGGGACAGGGGTTGCCCCAGCATTTT. Translated: CASSQDSGQGLPQHF.

The rearrangement links TRBV7-9 to TRBJ2-3; 10 bases align to TRBD2. The ends lost 5 bases at V and 4 bases at J; junction bases unmatched: 6. Per the germline V gene, CDR1 is SEHNR and CDR2 is FQNEAQ (reference sequence). CDR3 length: 15 residues. In nucleotides, the CDR3 is TGTGCCAGCAGCCGTTCTAGCGGGGGCTCAGATACGCAGTATTTT. Its translation: CASSRSSGGSDTQYF.

As DNA, the CDR3 is TGTGCCAGCAGCCAAGGTTTAGCGGGGGGGGAAGAGACCCAGTACTTC. This codes for CASSQGLAGGEETQYF. The chain recombines TRBV3-1 (or the pseudogene TRBV3-2) with TRBJ2-5; 11 nucleotides align to TRBD2. The germline V gene encodes CDR1 LGHDT and CDR2 YNNKEL (reference sequence). The length of the CDR3 is 16 residues. The V segment lost 1 base and the J segment 3 bases; nucleotides outside the gene matches: 4.

The count of this clone is one. V and J are TRBV9 and TRBJ2-2; a weak D match, TRBD1 (6 bases). The CDR3 covers 11 residues. Trimming stripped 8 bases from V and 5 bases from J, with 7 bases between. CDR1 and CDR2 (germline): SGDLS, YYNGEE. CDR3 residues: CASRGTGELFF. CDR3 DNA: TGTGCCAGTAGGGGGACCGGGGAGCTGTTTTTT.

This clone has only a few counts. This chain links TRBV19 with TRBJ1-2; TRBD1 agrees at 8 bases. J was trimmed by 7 bases and V by 2 bases; bases with no gene match: 12. The CDR3 consists of 16 residues. Germline V gene lookup returns CDR1 LNHDA and CDR2 SQIVND (reference sequence). The CDR3 nucleotides are TGTGCCAGTAGTATATCGCAAGTCCCAGGGGGCTCTGGCTACACCTTC. The encoded protein is CASSISQVPGGSGYTF.

The chain recombines TRBV29-1 with TRBJ2-3; D gene ambiguous. Trimming cost V 4 bases and J 6 bases, with 14 bases left between them. Germline assignment: CDR1 SQVTM and CDR2 ANQGSEA. The length of the CDR3 is 13 residues. The CDR3 reads CSVVLTMGDTQYF. CDR3 DNA: TGCAGCGTTGTGCTAACAATGGGCGATACGCAGTATTTT.

The CDR3 nucleotides are TGTGCCAGCAGTCGGGCGGGGTATACGCAGTATTTT. Translated: CASSRAGYTQYF. The rearrangement links TRBV28 to TRBJ2-3, with TRBD2 as a possible D gene (6 bases). CDR3 length equals 12 residues. The V and J ends lost 5 bases and 7 bases respectively, with 10 bases between them. CDR1 and CDR2 (germline): MDHEN, SYDVKM.